What follows describes a single TCR beta chain. Its antigen is unknown. Generated by immunoSEQ multiplex PCR, the TCRdb table keeps only in-frame clones and is missing some. The sample comprises about 100,000 clones, roughly 94% of which are singletons, and about 1.4% rests with the top ten. These data belong to a study of siplizumab effects on memory and regulatory T cells. The CDR3 extends over 15 amino acids. Looked up from germline, CDR1 is LNHNV and CDR2 is YYDKDF (reference sequence). Trimming removed 6 bases at V and 3 bases at J, with 14 bases between. The study, taken as a whole, reports: Tregs proliferating in siplizumab cultures lacked confirmation of their suppressive function. Naive-or-memory phenotypes were unassignable for roughly 80-96% of proliferating CD4+ or CD8+ clones.

This chain links TRBV15 with TRBJ2-2; possible D gene TRBD1, 6 bases. The sequence derives from a human donor in good health. The sample consisted of non-Treg CD4+ T cells sorted from blood. In nucleotides, the CDR3 is TGTGCCACCAGTCAGGGGAGATATGACACCGGGGAGCTGTTTTTT. Residues: CATSQGRYDTGELFF.